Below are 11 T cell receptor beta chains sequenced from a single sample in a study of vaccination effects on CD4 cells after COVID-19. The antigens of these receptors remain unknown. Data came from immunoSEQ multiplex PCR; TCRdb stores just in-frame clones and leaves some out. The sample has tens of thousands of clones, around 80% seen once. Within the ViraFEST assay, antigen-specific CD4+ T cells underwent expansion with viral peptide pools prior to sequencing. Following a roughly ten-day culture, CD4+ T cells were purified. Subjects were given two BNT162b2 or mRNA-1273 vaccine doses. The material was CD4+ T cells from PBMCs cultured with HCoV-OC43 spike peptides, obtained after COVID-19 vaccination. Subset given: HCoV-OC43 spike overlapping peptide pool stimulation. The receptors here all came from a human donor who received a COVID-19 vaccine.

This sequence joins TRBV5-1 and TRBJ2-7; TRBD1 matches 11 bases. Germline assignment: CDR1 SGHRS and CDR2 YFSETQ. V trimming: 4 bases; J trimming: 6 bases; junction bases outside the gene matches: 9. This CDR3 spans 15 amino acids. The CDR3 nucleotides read TGCGCCAGCAGCCCCGGGACAGGGGGGATTCCCGAGCAGTACTTC. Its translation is CASSPGTGGIPEQYF.

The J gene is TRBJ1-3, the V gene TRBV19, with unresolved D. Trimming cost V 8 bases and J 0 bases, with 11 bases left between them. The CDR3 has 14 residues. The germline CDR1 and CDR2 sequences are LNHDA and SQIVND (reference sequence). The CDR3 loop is CASRKAFSGNTIYF. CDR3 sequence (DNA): TGTGCCAGTCGAAAGGCTTTCTCTGGAAACACCATATATTTT.

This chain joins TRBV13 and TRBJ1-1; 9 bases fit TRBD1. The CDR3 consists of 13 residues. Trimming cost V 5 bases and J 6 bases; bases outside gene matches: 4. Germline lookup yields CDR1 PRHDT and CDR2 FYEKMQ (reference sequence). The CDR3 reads CASSPTGGAEAFF. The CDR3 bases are TGTGCCAGCAGCCCGACAGGGGGTGCTGAAGCTTTCTTT. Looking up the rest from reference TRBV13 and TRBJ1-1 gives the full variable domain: AAGVIQSPRHLIKEKRETATLKCYPIPRHDTVYWYQQGPGQDPQFLISFYEKMQSDKGSIPDRFSAQQFSDYHSELNMSSLELGDSALYFCASSPTGGAEAFFGQGTRLTVV.

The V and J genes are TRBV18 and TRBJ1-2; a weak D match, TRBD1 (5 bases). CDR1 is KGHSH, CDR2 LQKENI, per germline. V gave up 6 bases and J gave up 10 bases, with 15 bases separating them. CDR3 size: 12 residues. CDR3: CASSDSPSLYTF. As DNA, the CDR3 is TGTGCCAGCTCCGACAGCCCGTCCCTCTACACCTTC.

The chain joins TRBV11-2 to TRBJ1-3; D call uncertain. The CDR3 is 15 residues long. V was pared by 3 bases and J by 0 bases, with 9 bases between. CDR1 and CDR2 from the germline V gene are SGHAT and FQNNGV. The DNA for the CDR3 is TGTGCCAGCAGCTTGAATACCAACTCTGGAAACACCATATATTTT. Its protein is CASSLNTNSGNTIYF. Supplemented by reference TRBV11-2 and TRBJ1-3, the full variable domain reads EAGVAQSPRYKIIEKRQSVAFWCNPISGHATLYWYQQILGQGPKLLIQFQNNGVVDDSQLPKDRFSAERLKGVDSTLKIQPAKLEDSAVYLCASSLNTNSGNTIYFGEGSWLTVV.

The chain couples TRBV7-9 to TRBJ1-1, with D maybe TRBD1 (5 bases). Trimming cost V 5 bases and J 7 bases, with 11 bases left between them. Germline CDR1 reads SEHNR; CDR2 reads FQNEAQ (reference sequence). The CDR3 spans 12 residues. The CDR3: CASSAGTVEAFF. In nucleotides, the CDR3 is TGTGCCAGCAGCGCGGGGACGGTTGAAGCTTTCTTT.

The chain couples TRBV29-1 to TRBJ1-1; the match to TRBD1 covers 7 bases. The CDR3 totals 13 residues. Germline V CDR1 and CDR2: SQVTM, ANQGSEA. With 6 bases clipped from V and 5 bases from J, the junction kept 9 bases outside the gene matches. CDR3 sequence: CSVTRQGSTEAFF. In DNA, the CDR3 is TGCAGCGTAACAAGACAGGGATCAACTGAAGCTTTCTTT.

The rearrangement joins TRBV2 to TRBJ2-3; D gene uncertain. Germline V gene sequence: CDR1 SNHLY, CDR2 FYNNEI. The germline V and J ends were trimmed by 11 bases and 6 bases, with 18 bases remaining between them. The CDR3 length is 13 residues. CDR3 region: CAQRTRNRDTQYF. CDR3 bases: TGTGCCCAGAGGACGAGAAACCGCGATACGCAGTATTTT.

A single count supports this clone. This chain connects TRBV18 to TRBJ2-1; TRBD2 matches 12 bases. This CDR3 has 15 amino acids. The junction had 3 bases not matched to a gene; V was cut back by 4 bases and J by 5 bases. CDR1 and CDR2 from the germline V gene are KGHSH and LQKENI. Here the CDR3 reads CASSRTSGVHNEQFF. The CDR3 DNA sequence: TGTGCCAGCTCACGGACTAGCGGGGTACACAATGAGCAGTTCTTC.

The CDR3 coding sequence is TGCGCCAGCAGCCAACAGGGAAGGGCAACTAATGAAAAACTGTTTTTT. Amino acid sequence: CASSQQGRATNEKLFF. The chain uses TRBV4-1 and TRBJ1-4; maybe TRBD1 (5 bases). V was cut by 2 bases and J by 0 bases, with 10 bases left in between. The CDR3 spans 16 residues. Germline V lookup: CDR1 MGHRA, CDR2 YSYEKL.

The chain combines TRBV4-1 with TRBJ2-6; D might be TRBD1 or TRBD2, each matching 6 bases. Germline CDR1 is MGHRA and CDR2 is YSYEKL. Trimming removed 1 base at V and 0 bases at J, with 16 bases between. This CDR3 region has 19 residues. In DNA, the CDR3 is TGCGCCAGCAGCCAAGGAGGCCGGGGGCCGAGCTCTGGGGCCAACGTCCTGACTTTC. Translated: CASSQGGRGPSSGANVLTF.